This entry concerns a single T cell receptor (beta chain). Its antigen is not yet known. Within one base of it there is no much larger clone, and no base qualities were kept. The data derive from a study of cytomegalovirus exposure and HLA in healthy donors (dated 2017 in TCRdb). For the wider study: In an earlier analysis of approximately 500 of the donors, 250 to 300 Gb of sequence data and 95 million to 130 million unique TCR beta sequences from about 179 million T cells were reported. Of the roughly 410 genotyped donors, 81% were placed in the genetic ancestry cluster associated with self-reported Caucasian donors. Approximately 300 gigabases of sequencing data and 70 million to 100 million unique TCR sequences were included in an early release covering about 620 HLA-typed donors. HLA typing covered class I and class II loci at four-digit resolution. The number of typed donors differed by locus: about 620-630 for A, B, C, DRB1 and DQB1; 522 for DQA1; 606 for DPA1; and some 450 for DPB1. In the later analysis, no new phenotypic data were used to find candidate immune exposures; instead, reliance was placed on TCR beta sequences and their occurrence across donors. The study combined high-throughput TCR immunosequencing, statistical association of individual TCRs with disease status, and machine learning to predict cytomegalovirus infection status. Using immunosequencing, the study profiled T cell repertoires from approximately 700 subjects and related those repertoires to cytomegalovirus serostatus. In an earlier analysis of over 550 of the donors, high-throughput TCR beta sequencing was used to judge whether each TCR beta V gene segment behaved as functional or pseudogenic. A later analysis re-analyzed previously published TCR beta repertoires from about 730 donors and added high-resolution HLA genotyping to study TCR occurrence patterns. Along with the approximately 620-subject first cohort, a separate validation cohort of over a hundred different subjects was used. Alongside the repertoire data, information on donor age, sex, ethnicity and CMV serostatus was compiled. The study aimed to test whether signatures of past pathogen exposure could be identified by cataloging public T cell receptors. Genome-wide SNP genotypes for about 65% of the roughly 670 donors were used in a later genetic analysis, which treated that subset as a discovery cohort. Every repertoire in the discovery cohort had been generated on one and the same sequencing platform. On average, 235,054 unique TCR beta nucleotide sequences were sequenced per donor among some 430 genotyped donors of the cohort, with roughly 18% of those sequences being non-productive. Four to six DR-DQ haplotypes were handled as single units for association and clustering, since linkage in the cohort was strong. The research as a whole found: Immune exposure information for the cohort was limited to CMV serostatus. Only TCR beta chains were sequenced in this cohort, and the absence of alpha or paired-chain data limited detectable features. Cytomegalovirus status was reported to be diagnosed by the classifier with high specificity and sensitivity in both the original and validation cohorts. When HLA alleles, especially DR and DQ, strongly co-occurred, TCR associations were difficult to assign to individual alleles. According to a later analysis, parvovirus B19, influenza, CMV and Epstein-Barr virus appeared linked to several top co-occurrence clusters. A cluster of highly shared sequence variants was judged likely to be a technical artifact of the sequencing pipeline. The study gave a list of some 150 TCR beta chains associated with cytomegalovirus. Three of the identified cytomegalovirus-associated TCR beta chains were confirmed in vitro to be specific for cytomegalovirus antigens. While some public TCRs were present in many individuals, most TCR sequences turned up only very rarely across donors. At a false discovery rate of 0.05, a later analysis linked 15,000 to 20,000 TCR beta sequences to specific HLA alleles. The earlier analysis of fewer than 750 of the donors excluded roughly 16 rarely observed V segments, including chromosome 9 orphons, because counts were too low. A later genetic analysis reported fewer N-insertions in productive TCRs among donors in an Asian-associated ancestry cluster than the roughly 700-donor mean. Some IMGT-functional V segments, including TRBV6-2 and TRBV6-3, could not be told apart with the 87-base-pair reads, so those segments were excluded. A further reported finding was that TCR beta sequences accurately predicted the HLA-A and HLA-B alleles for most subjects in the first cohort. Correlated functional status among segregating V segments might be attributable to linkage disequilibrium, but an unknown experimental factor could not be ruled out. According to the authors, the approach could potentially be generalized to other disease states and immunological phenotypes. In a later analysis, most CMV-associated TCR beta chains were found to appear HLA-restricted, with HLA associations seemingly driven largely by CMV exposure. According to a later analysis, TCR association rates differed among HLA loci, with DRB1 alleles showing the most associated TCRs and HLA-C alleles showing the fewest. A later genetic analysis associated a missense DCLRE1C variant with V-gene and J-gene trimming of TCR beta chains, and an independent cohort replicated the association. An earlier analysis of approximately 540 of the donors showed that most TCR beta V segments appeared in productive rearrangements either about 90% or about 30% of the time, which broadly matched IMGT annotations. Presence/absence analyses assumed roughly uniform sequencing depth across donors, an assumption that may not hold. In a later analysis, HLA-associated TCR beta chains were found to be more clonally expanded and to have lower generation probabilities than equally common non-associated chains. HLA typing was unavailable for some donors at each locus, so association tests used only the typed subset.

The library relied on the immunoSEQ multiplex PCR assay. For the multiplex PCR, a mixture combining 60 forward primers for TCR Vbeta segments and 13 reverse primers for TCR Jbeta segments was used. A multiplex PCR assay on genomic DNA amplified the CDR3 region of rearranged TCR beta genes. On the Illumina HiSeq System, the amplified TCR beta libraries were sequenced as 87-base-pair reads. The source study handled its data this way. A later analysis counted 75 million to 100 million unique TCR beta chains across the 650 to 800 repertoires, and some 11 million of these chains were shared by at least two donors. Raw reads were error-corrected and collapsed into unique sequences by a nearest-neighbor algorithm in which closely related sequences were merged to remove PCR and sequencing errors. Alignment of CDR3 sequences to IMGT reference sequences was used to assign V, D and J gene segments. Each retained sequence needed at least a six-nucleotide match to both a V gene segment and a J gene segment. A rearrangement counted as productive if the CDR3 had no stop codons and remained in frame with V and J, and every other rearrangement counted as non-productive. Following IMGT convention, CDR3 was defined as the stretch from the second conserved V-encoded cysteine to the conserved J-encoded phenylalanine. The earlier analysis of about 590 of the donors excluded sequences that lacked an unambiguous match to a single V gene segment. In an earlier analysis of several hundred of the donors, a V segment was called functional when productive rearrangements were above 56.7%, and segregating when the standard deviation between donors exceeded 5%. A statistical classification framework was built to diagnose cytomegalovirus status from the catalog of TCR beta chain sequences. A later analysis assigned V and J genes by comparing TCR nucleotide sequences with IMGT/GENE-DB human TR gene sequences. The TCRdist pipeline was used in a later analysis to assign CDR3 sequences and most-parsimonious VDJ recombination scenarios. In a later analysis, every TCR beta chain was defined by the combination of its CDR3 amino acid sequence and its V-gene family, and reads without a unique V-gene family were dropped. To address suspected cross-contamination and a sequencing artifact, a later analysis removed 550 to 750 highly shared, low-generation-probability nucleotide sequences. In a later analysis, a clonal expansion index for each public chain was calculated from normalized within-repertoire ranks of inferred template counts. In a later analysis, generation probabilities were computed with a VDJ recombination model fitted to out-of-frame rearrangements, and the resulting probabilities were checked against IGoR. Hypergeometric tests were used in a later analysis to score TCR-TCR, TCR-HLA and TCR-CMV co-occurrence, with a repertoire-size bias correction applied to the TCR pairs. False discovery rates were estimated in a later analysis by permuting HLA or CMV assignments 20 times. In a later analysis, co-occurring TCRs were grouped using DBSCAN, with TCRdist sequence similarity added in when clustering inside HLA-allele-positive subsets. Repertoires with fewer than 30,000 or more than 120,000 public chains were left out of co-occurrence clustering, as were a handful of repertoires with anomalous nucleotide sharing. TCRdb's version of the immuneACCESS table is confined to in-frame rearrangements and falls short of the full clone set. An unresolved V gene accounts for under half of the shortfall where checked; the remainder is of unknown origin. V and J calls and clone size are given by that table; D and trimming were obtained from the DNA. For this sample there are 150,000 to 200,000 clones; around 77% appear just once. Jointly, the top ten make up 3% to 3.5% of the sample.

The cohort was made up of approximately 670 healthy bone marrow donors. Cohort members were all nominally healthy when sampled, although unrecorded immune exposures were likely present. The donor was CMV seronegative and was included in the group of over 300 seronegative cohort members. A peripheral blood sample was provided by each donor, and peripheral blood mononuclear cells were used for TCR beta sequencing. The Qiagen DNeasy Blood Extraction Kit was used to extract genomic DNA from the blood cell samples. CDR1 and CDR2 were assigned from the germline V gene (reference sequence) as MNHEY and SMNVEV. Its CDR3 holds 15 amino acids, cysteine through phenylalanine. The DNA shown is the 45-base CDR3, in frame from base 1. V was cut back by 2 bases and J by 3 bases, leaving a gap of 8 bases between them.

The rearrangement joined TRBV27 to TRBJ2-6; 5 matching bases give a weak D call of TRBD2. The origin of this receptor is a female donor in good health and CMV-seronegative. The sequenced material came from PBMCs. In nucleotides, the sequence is TGTGCCAGCAGTTTAAGAGGGTATGGGGCCAACGTCCTGACTTTC. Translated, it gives CASSLRGYGANVLTF.